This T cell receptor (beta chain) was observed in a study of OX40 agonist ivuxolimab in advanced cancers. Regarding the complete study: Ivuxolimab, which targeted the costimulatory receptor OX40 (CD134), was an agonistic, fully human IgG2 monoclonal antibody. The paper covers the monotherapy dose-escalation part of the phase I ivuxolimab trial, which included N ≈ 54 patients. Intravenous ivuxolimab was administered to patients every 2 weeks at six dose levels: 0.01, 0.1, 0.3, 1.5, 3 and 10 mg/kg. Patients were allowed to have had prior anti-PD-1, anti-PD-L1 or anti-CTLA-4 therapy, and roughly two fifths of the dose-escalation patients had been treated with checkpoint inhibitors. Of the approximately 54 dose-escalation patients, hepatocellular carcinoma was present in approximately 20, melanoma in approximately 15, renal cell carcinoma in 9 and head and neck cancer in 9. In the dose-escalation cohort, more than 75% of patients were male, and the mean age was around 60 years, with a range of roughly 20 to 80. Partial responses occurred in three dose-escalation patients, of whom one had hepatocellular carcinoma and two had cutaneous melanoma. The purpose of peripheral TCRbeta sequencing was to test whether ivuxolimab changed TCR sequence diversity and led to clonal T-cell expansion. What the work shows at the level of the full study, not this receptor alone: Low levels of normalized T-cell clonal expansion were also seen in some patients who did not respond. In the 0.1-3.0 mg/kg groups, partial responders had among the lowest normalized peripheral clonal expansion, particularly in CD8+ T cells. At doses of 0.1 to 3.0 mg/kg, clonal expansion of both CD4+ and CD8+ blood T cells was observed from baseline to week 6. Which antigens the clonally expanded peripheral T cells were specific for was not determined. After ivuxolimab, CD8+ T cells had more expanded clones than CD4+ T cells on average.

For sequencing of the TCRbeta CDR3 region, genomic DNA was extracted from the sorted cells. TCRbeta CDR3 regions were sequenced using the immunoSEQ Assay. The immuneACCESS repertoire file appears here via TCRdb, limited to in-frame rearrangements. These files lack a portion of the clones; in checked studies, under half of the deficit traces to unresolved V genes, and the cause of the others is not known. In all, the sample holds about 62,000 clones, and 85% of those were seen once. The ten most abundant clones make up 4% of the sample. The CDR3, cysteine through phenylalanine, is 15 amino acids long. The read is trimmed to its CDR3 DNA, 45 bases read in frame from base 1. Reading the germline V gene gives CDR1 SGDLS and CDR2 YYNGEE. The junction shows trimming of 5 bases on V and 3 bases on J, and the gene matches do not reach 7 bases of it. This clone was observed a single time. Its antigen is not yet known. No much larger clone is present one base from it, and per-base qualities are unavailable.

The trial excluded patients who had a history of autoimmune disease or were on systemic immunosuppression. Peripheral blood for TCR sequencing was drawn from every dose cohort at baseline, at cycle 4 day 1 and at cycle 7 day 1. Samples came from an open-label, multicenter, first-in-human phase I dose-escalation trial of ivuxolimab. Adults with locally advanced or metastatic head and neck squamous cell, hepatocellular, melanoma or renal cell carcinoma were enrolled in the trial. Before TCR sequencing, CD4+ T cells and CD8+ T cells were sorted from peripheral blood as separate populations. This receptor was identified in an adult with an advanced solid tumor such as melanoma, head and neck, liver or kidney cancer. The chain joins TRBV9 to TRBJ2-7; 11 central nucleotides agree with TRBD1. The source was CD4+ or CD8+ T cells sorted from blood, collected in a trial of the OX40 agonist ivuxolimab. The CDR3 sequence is CASSSGTGGDYEQYF. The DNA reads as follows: TGTGCCAGCAGTTCTGGGACAGGGGGTGACTACGAGCAGTACTTC. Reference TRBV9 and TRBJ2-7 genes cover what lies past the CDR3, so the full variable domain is DSGVTQTPKHLITATGQRVTLRCSPRSGDLSVYWYQQSLDQGLQFLIQYYNGEERAKGNILERFSAQQFPDLHSELNLSSLELGDSALYFCASSSGTGGDYEQYFGPGTRLTVT.